A selection of T cell receptor beta chains follows, all from one sample in a study of blood T cell repertoires in COVID-19. Using immunoSEQ multiplex PCR, the repertoire was profiled, and TCRdb retains in-frame clones only, with some absent. The repertoire holds more than 200,000 clones, with roughly 85% as singletons. The specimen sequenced was peripheral blood. The receptors were gathered from a middle-aged woman with active or convalescent COVID-19. The CDR3 runs from the conserved cysteine through the conserved F or W. A D gene is named only where the DNA matches it firmly. A row's size may be missing; if present it is once, few, many or a size class.

J gene	V gene	D gene	clone size	CDR3 DNA	CDR3 protein
TRBJ1-6	TRBV4-2	TRBD1	NA	TGTGCCAGCAGCCAAATGAAATCCGGGACAGGGACCGATAATTCACCCCTCCACTTT	CASSQMKSGTGTDNSPLHF
TRBJ1-2	TRBV9	NA	NA	TGTGCCAGCAGCGTAGGAACAGTTGGGGGGAACTATGGCTACACCTTC	CASSVGTVGGNYGYTF
TRBJ1-6	TRBV20-1	NA	NA	TGCAGTGCTAGTGGTGGGAGGCTGAATTCACCCCTCCACTTT	CSASGGRLNSPLHF
TRBJ1-1	TRBV20-1	NA	NA	TGCAGTGCTTCAGTGACAGATGAAGCTTTCTTT	CSASVTDEAFF
TRBJ1-2	TRBV19	NA	once	TGTGCCAGTAGTACATCCAGGGGTGAAGGTTATGGCTACACCTTC	CASSTSRGEGYGYTF
TRBJ1-6	TRBV19	NA	NA	TGTGCCAGTACCAGCGAGGGTTCACCCCTCCACTTT	CASTSEGSPLHF
TRBJ2-1	TRBV10-3	TRBD1	NA	TGTGCCATCAAGACAGGGAGCTCCTACAATGAGCAGTTCTTC	CAIKTGSSYNEQFF
TRBJ2-7	TRBV29-1	NA	NA	TGCAGCGTTGGTACAGGCTCCTACGAGCAGTACTTC	CSVGTGSYEQYF
TRBJ2-1	TRBV24-1	NA	NA	TGTGCCACCACCGCGGGCAATGAGCAGTTCTTC	CATTAGNEQFF
TRBJ1-1	TRBV30	NA	NA	TGTGCCTGGAGTGCCGTCGGCACTGAAGCTTTCTTT	CAWSAVGTEAFF
TRBJ1-2	TRBV3-1/TRBV3-2	NA	NA	TGTGCCAGCAGCCAAGGACTTGGAGGCGGCTACACCTTC	CASSQGLGGGYTF
TRBJ1-1	TRBV3-1/TRBV3-2	NA	NA	TGTGCCAGCAGCCCCCTGTCATGGCTTGGTGCTTTCTTT	CASSPLSWLGAFF
TRBJ2-7	TRBV4-1	TRBD1	NA	TGCGCCAGCAGCCAAGACGATGGGCAGGGGGACGAGCAGTACTTC	CASSQDDGQGDEQYF
TRBJ1-1	TRBV6-2/TRBV6-3	NA	NA	TGTGCCAGCAGTTACTCCAGGACAATAGAAGCTTTCTTT	CASSYSRTIEAFF
TRBJ1-3	TRBV6-5	TRBD1	NA	TGTGCCAGCAGTCCCGGGACAGGTAGAAGCACCATATATTTT	CASSPGTGRSTIYF
TRBJ2-7	TRBV13	TRBD1	NA	TGTGCCAGCAGTTCCGGGACAGGGGTCATCCGGCAGTACTTC	CASSSGTGVIRQYF
TRBJ2-4	TRBV2	TRBD1	NA	TGTGCCAGCAGTCCTCCAGGGGGCGCTTACATTCAGTACTTC	CASSPPGGAYIQYF
TRBJ1-5	TRBV10-3	NA	NA	TGTGCCATCAACCGAGGGGCACAGGGTGTCGGTCAGCCCCAGCATTTT	CAINRGAQGVGQPQHF
TRBJ2-6	TRBV5-6	NA	once	TGTGCCAGCAGCTTGGAGCAAGGGGGCTCTGGGGCCAACGTCCTGACTTTC	CASSLEQGGSGANVLTF
TRBJ1-5	TRBV19	NA	NA	TGTGCCAGTAGTATAGCGGCAGGGGATCAGCCCCAGCATTTT	CASSIAAGDQPQHF
TRBJ1-5	TRBV7-9	NA	once	TGTGCCAGCAGCTTAGTGGGGGGACAGCCCCAGCATTTT	CASSLVGGQPQHF
TRBJ2-3	TRBV29-1	TRBD2	NA	TGCAGCGTCGGGACTAGCGGGATTGCGGCAGATACGCAGTATTTT	CSVGTSGIAADTQYF
TRBJ2-1	TRBV6-1	NA	NA	TGTGCCAGCAGTGAAGTAGGCCAGGGAGGTGAGCAGTTCTTC	CASSEVGQGGEQFF
TRBJ1-4	TRBV29-1	NA	NA	TGCAGCGTTGCCCATAATGAAAAACTGTTTTTT	CSVAHNEKLFF
TRBJ1-2	TRBV7-6	TRBD1	once	TGTGCCAGCAGCCCGGCAGGGGGCTATGGCTACACCTTC	CASSPAGGYGYTF
TRBJ2-7	TRBV6-1	NA	NA	TGTGCCAGCAGTGAAGAACGGGGGGCCGAGCAGTACTTC	CASSEERGAEQYF
TRBJ2-7	TRBV3-1/TRBV3-2	TRBD1	NA	TGTGCCAGCAGCCAAAAGACAGGGACCGAGCAGTACTTC	CASSQKTGTEQYF
TRBJ1-6	TRBV4-2	NA	NA	TGTGCCAGCAGCCAAGAACAGGGCCCGGGATCACCCCTCCACTTT	CASSQEQGPGSPLHF
TRBJ1-6	TRBV3-1/TRBV3-2	NA	NA	TGTGCCAGCAGCCAAGATGCGAGGAGCTCCTATAATTCACCCCTCCACTTT	CASSQDARSSYNSPLHF
TRBJ1-6	TRBV6-1	TRBD1	once	TGTGCCAGCGGCGGTGCAAGACAGGGGAATTCACCCCTCCACTTT	CASGGARQGNSPLHF
TRBJ1-5	TRBV7-9	NA	NA	TGTGCCAGCAGCTTGGGGGGGTCTAGTCAGCCCCAGCATTTT	CASSLGGSSQPQHF
TRBJ1-2	TRBV5-5	TRBD1	NA	TGTGCCAGCCGCTTGGAACAGGGGAACTATGGCTACACCTTC	CASRLEQGNYGYTF
TRBJ2-3	TRBV12-3/TRBV12-4	NA	NA	TGTGCCAGCAGTTTAATCCGCGGGGATACGCAGTATTTT	CASSLIRGDTQYF
TRBJ2-7	TRBV20-1	TRBD2	NA	TGCAGTGCTAGTGAAGACGTGGCTAGCGGGCGACAAAGGCTCGAGCAGTACTTC	CSASEDVASGRQRLEQYF
TRBJ2-7	TRBV6-5	TRBD1	NA	TGTGCCAGCAGTAAACAGGGGGCGTTCAACGAGCAGTACTTC	CASSKQGAFNEQYF
TRBJ1-4	TRBV5-1	NA	NA	TGCGCCAGCACCCGGGTCGGGGGTAACGAAAAACTGTTTTTT	CASTRVGGNEKLFF
TRBJ2-2	TRBV9	TRBD1	NA	TGTGCCAGCAGCACGACAGGGGGCCGGACCGGGGAGCTGTTTTTT	CASSTTGGRTGELFF